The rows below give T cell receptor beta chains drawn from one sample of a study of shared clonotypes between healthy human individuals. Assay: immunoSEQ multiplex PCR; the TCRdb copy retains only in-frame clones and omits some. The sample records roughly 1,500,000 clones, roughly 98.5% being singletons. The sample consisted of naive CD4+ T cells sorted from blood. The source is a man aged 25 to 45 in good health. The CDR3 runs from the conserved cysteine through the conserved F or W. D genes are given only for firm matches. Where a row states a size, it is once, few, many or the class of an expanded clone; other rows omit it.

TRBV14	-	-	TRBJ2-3	CASSHGVAGTDTQYF	TGTGCCAGCAGCCACGGAGTAGCGGGCACAGATACGCAGTATTTT
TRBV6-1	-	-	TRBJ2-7	CASSEGPGASYEQYF	TGTGCCAGCAGTGAAGGGCCTGGGGCCTCCTACGAGCAGTACTTC
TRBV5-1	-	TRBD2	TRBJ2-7	CASSPGLAGVGGDEQYF	TGCGCCAGCAGCCCCGGACTAGCGGGAGTGGGGGGCGACGAGCAGTACTTC
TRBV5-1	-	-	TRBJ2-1	CASRQESYNEQFF	TGCGCCAGTCGACAAGAGTCCTACAATGAGCAGTTCTTC
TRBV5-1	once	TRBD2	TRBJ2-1	CASSLVGTSSHEQFF	TGCGCCAGCAGCTTGGTTGGGACTAGTAGTCATGAGCAGTTCTTC
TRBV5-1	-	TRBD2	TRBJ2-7	CASSLGTSGRRYEQYF	TGCGCCAGCAGCTTGGGGACTAGCGGGAGGAGATACGAGCAGTACTTC
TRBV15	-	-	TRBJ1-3	CATSRANTGVSGNTIYF	TGTGCCACCAGCAGGGCAAATACAGGAGTCTCTGGAAACACCATATATTTT
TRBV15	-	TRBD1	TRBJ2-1	CATSRGDISGGVLYEQFF	TGTGCCACCAGCAGAGGAGACATTTCAGGGGGCGTTCTGTATGAGCAGTTCTTC
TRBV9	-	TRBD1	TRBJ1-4	CASSADRGRPGEKLFF	TGTGCCAGCAGCGCCGACAGGGGCCGCCCAGGGGAAAAACTGTTTTTT
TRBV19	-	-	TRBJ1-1	CASSRLGTEAFF	TGTGCCAGTAGTCGACTGGGCACTGAAGCTTTCTTT
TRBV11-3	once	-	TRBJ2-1	CASSLGPGDNEQFF	TGTGCCAGCAGCTTAGGACCAGGGGACAATGAGCAGTTCTTC
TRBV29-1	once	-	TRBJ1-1	CSVANTEAFF	TGCAGCGTTGCGAACACTGAAGCTTTCTTT
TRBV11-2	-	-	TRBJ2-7	CASTKASEQYF	TGTGCCAGCACCAAAGCCTCCGAGCAGTACTTC
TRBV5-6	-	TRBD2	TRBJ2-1	CASSSLGLGTYNEQFF	TGTGCCAGCAGCTCGCTAGGACTAGGCACCTACAATGAGCAGTTCTTC
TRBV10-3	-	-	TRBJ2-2	CAISPSINTGELFF	TGTGCCATCAGCCCTTCAATAAACACCGGGGAGCTGTTTTTT
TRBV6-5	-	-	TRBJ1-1	CASSPRRGANTEAFF	TGTGCCAGCAGCCCCAGGCGGGGGGCCAACACTGAAGCTTTCTTT
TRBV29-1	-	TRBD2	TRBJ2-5	CSVRTSGRLETQYF	TGCAGCGTCCGGACTAGCGGGAGGTTGGAGACCCAGTACTTC
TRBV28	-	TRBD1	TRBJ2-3	CASRGTGASTDTQYF	TGTGCCAGCAGGGGGACAGGGGCTAGCACAGATACGCAGTATTTT
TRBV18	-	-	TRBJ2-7	CASSPLGDEQYF	TGTGCCAGCTCACCCCTAGGAGACGAGCAGTACTTC
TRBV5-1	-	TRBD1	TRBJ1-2	CASSGQGANYGYTF	TGCGCCAGCAGCGGGCAGGGGGCCAACTATGGCTACACCTTC
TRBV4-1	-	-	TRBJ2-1	CASSQRRFPPNEQFF	TGCGCCAGCAGCCAAAGAAGGTTCCCTCCGAATGAGCAGTTCTTC
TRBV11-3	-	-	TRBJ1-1	CASSVRTDTEAFF	TGTGCCAGCAGTGTGAGGACTGACACTGAAGCTTTCTTT
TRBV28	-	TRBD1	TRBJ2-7	CASSLGGQGLYEQYF	TGTGCCAGCAGTTTAGGAGGACAGGGGCTCTACGAGCAGTACTTC
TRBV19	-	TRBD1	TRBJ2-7	CASSIRVPGTGPYEQYF	TGTGCCAGTAGTATAAGGGTCCCCGGGACAGGTCCCTACGAGCAGTACTTC
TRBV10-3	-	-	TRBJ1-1	CAISDSDLMNTEAFF	TGTGCCATCAGTGACAGTGATCTTATGAACACTGAAGCTTTCTTT
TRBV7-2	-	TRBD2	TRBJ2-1	CASSLASGRIDEQFF	TGTGCCAGCAGCTTAGCTAGCGGGAGGATCGATGAGCAGTTCTTC
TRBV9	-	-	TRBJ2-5	CASSVAETQYF	TGTGCCAGCAGCGTAGCAGAGACCCAGTACTTC
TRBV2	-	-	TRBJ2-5	CASRAGAKETQYF	TGTGCCAGCAGGGCCGGGGCGAAAGAGACCCAGTACTTC
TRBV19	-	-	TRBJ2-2	CASSPPLTGELFF	TGTGCCAGTAGTCCGCCTCTCACCGGGGAGCTGTTTTTT
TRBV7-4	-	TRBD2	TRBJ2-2	CASSLGSGRIGELFF	TGTGCCAGCAGCTTAGGGAGCGGGAGGATCGGGGAGCTGTTTTTT
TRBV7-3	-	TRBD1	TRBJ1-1	CASSSPDRGNTEAFF	TGTGCCAGCAGCAGCCCGGACAGGGGGAACACTGAAGCTTTCTTT
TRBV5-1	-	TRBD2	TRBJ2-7	CASSLGRVGSTVYEQYF	TGCGCCAGCAGCCTGGGGAGGGTGGGCAGCACAGTCTACGAGCAGTACTTC
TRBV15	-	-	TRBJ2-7	CATSRQGPPKEQYF	TGTGCCACCAGCAGACAAGGGCCCCCGAAGGAGCAGTACTTC
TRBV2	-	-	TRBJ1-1	CASSPTPVGAFF	TGTGCCAGCAGCCCGACTCCCGTCGGAGCTTTCTTT
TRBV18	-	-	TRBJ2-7	CASSRQGLYEQYF	TGTGCCAGCTCTCGACAGGGACTCTACGAGCAGTACTTC
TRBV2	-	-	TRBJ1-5	CASRGAGQPQHF	TGTGCCAGCCGGGGGGCAGGTCAGCCCCAGCATTTT
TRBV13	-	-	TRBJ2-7	CASSLNPGIRDWRVHEQYF	TGTGCCAGCAGCTTAAATCCCGGAATTCGGGACTGGCGTGTCCACGAGCAGTACTTC
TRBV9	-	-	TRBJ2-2	CASSPPPVWSGSTGELFF	TGTGCCAGCAGCCCACCACCTGTCTGGTCGGGAAGCACCGGGGAGCTGTTTTTT
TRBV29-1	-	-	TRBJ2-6	CSVVAGALRSGANVLTF	TGCAGCGTTGTTGCCGGGGCGCTTCGCTCTGGGGCCAACGTCCTGACTTTC
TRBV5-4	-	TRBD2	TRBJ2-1	CASSQTSGTNNEQFF	TGTGCCAGCAGCCAGACTAGCGGGACTAACAATGAGCAGTTCTTC
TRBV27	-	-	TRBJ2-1	CASSLSQQSVHNEQFF	TGTGCCAGCAGTTTATCACAACAGAGTGTACATAATGAGCAGTTCTTC
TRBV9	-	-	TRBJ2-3	CASSVRTGADTQYF	TGTGCCAGCAGCGTCCGGACTGGGGCAGATACGCAGTATTTT
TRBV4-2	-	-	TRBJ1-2	CASSQEDSYGYTF	TGTGCCAGCAGCCAAGAAGACAGTTATGGCTACACCTTC
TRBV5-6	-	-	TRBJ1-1	CASSLINTEAFF	TGTGCCAGCAGCCTTATAAACACTGAAGCTTTCTTT
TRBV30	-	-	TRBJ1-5	CAWSAWGVGQPQHF	TGTGCCTGGAGTGCTTGGGGGGTAGGTCAGCCCCAGCATTTT
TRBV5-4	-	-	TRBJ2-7	CASSLAGRGFHEQYF	TGTGCCAGCAGCTTGGCCGGAAGGGGGTTCCACGAGCAGTACTTC
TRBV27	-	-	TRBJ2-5	CASSLGETQYF	TGTGCCAGCAGTTTGGGAGAGACCCAGTACTTC
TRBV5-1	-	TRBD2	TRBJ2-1	CASSLGLAGSSYNEQFF	TGCGCCAGCAGCTTGGGACTAGCGGGGAGCTCCTACAATGAGCAGTTCTTC
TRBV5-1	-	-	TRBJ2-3	CASSLRGGTSTDTQYF	TGCGCCAGCAGCTTGCGGGGCGGTACTAGCACAGATACGCAGTATTTT
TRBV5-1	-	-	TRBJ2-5	CASTTTISQETQYF	TGCGCCAGCACCACGACAATCAGCCAAGAGACCCAGTACTTC
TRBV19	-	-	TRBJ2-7	CASSIMEGPYEQYF	TGTGCCAGTAGTATAATGGAGGGGCCCTACGAGCAGTACTTC
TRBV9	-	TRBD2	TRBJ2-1	CASSVVAGGPNEQFF	TGTGCCAGCAGCGTAGTGGCGGGAGGGCCTAATGAGCAGTTCTTC
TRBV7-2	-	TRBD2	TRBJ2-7	CASSLPSGSVSYEQYF	TGTGCCAGCAGCTTACCTAGCGGGAGTGTCTCCTACGAGCAGTACTTC
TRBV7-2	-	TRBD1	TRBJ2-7	CASRSDRGNEQYF	TGTGCCAGCAGAAGCGACAGGGGCAACGAGCAGTACTTC
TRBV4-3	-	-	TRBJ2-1	CASSQAESFSYNEQFF	TGCGCCAGCAGCCAAGCCGAGTCTTTCTCCTACAATGAGCAGTTCTTC